This T cell receptor beta chain was sequenced during a study of blood T cells in healthy people across ages. Broader study findings: Per million T cells, TCR beta diversity dropped roughly linearly as age increased.

Peripheral blood from each donor was collected in a volume of approximately 10 milliliters. A few counts support this clonotype. The antigen is unknown. It was with a sample-barcoded 5' primer and a J-beta primer mix that a second PCR of about 7 to 12 cycles was run. Each CDR3 protein is one row after TCRdb ran MiXCR on the 5' RACE reads. The sample shows roughly 1.7 million distinct CDR3 sequences, almost 35% of them seen only once. The sequenced material came from blood. The clonotype was recovered from a woman aged 25 to 39 in good health.

CDR3 DNA: TGTGCCACCAGCAGATCGGGACTAGCGGGACTGGGCACAGATACGCAGTATTTT. This sequence encodes CATSRSGLAGLGTDTQYF. V gene TRBV15 combines with J gene TRBJ2-3; 13 nucleotides line up with TRBD2. Trimming removed 2 bases from V and 1 base from J; junction bases left unmatched: 6. Germline-derived CDR1 and CDR2 are LNHNV and YYDKDF (reference sequence). The CDR3 has 18 amino acids.